Here is one T cell receptor (beta chain) with its context. The antigen remains unidentified. The data were obtained in a study of CD8 T cells in ankylosing spondylitis. Study-wide results and caveats: Among TCR beta sequences, a motif of 7 to 9 highly homologous variants appeared characteristic of ankylosing spondylitis blood.

Researchers built TCR beta libraries using quantitative 5'-RACE with molecular barcodes. TCRdb independently ran MiXCR on the 5' RACE reads; one entry per CDR3 protein. The data contain 150,000 to 200,000 distinct CDR3 sequences, 10% to 15% of them seen just once; the ten biggest clones take up 8% to 13%. The sequenced material came from blood, either unsorted or a sorted T cell fraction (not recorded which). This TCR derives from a female donor with ankylosing spondylitis or in good health (not recorded which).

The DNA for the CDR3 is TGTGCCAGCAGACGGCAGGGGGCCTTTAATGAAAAACTGTTTTTT. This codes for CASRRQGAFNEKLFF. The chain uses TRBV7-2 and TRBJ1-4; 8 positions agree with TRBD1. The CDR3 loop spans 15 amino acids. Germline V gives CDR1 SGHTA, CDR2 FQGNSA. The ends lost 6 bases at V and 4 bases at J; junction bases unmatched: 7.